This T cell receptor beta chain came from a study of shared clonotypes between healthy human individuals. Per sorted-subset replicate PCR, input was approximately 0.2 ug DNA, representing 30,000 or so T cell genomes. Method: immunoSEQ multiplex PCR; TCRdb's copy keeps in-frame clones and lacks some. The table records about 340,000 clones, around four fifths of them present only once. The split of CD4+ cells yielded CD45RA+ naive and CD45RA-negative memory subsets. Germline loops: CDR1 SGHRS, CDR2 YFSETQ. V lost 3 bases and J 0 bases, leaving 11 bases between the germline ends. The CDR3 runs to 15 residues.

Sample: memory CD4+ T cells sorted from blood. The subset denotes: CD45RA-negative fraction. This TCR came from a man in his thirties or forties in good health. This chain links TRBV5-1 with TRBJ2-3, with D tentatively TRBD2 (5 bases). CDR3 nucleotides: TGCGCCAGCAGCTGGAGCGGTACTAGCACAGATACGCAGTATTTT. As protein: CASSWSGTSTDTQYF.